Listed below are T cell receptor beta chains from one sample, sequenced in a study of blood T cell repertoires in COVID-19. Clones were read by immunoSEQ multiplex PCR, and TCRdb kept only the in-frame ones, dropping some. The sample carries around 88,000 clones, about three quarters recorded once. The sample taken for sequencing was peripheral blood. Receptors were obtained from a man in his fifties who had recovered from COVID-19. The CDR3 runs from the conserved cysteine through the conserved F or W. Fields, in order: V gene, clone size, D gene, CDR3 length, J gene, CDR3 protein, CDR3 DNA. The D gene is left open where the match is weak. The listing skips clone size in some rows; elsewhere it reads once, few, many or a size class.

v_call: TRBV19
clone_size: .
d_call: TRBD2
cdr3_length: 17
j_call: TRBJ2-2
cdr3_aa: CASTRRGREVPTGELFF
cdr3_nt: TGTGCCAGTACCAGACGGGGGCGGGAGGTCCCCACCGGGGAGCTGTTTTTT

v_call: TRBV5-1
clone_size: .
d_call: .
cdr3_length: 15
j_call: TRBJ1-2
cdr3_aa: CASSLLSQGEGGYTF
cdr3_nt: TGCGCCAGCAGCTTGTTATCCCAGGGCGAAGGTGGCTACACCTTC

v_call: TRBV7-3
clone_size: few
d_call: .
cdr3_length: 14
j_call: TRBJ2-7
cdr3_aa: CASSALGGTNEQYF
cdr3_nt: TGTGCCAGCAGCGCACTCGGGGGAACCAACGAGCAGTACTTC

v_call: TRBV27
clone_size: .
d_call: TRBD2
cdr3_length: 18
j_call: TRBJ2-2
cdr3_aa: CASSLSPLAGVNTGELFF
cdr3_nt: TGTGCCAGCAGTTTATCACCGCTAGCGGGAGTGAACACCGGGGAGCTGTTTTTT

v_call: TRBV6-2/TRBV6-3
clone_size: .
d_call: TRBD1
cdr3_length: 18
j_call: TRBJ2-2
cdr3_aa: CASSIMTGGFPNTGELFF
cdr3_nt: TGTGCCAGCAGCATCATGACAGGGGGCTTCCCGAACACCGGGGAGCTGTTTTTT

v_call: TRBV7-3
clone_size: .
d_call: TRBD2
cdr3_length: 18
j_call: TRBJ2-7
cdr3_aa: CASSPRTSGRKSSYEQYF
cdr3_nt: TGTGCCAGCAGCCCCCGGACTAGCGGGAGGAAAAGCTCCTACGAGCAGTACTTC

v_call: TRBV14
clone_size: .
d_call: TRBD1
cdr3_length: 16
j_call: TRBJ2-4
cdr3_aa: CASSQTGTGPENIQYF
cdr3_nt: TGTGCCAGCAGCCAAACCGGGACAGGCCCTGAAAACATTCAGTACTTC

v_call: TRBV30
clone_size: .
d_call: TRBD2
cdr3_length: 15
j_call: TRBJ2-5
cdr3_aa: CAWNLPGAGGETQYF
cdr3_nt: TGTGCCTGGAACCTCCCGGGGGCGGGAGGGGAGACCCAGTACTTC

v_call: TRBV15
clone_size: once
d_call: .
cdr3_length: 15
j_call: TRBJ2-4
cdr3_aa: CATSGSGGAKNIQYF
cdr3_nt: TGTGCCACCAGCGGTTCCGGGGGAGCCAAAAACATTCAGTACTTC

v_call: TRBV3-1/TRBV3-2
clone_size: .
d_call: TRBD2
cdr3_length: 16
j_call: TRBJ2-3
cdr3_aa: CASSEGLAGGVDTQYF
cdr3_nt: TGTGCCAGCAGCGAAGGACTAGCGGGGGGGGTGGATACGCAGTATTTT

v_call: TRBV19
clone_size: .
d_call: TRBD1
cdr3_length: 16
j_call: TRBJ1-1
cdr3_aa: CASSIEGTGVGTEAFF
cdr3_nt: TGTGCCAGTAGTATAGAAGGGACAGGGGTCGGCACTGAAGCTTTCTTT

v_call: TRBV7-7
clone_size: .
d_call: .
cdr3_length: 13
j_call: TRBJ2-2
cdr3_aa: CASSLSSTGELFF
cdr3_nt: TGTGCCAGCAGCTTATCCTCCACCGGGGAGCTGTTTTTT

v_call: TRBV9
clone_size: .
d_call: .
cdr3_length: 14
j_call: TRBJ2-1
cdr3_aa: CASSVDTSYNEQFF
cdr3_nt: TGTGCCAGCAGCGTAGACACTAGCTACAATGAGCAGTTCTTC

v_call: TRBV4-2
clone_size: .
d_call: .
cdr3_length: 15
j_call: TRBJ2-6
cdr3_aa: CASRAENSGANVLTF
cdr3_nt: TGTGCCAGCAGGGCGGAGAACTCTGGGGCCAACGTCCTGACTTTC

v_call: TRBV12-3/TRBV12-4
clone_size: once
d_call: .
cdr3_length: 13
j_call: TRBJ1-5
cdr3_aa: CASSSMTDQPQHF
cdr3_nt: TGTGCCAGCAGCTCGATGACTGATCAGCCCCAGCATTTT

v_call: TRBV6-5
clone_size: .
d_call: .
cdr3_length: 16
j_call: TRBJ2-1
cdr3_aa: CASSYGAGPSYNEQFF
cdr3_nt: TGTGCCAGCAGTTACGGAGCGGGCCCCTCCTACAATGAGCAGTTCTTC

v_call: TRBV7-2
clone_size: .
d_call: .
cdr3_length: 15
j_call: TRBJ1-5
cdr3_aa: CASTRGINSNQPQHF
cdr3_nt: TGTGCCAGCACGCGGGGGATCAATAGCAATCAGCCCCAGCATTTT

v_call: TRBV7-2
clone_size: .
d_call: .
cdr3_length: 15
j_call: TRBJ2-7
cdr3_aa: CASSLGAKSFYEQYF
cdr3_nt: TGTGCCAGCAGCTTAGGGGCCAAAAGCTTCTACGAGCAGTACTTC

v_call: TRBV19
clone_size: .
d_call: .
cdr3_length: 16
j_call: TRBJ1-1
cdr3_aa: CASSIDRGGRVAEAFF
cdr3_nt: TGTGCCAGTAGTATAGATCGCGGGGGGCGGGTAGCTGAAGCTTTCTTT

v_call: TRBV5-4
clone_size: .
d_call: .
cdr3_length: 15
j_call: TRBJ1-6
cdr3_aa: CASSTGKGFNSPLHF
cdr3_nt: TGTGCCAGCAGTACGGGGAAAGGATTTAATTCACCCCTCCACTTT

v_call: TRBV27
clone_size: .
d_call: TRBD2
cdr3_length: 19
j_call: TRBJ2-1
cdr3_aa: CASIHRVGTSDSSYNEQFF
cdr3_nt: TGTGCCAGCATCCACCGCGTTGGGACTAGCGACAGCTCCTACAATGAGCAGTTCTTC

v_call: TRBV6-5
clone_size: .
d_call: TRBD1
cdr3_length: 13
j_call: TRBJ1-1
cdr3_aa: CASSIQGRSEAFF
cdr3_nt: TGTGCCAGCTCAATACAGGGGCGGTCTGAAGCTTTCTTT

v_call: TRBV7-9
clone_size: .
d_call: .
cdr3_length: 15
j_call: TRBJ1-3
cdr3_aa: CASSKGGQSGNTIYF
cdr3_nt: TGTGCCAGTTCCAAGGGCGGGCAGTCTGGAAACACCATATATTTT

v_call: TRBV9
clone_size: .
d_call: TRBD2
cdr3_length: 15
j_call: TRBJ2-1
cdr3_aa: CASSPRTSGDNEQFF
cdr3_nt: TGTGCCAGCAGCCCTCGGACTAGCGGAGACAATGAGCAGTTCTTC

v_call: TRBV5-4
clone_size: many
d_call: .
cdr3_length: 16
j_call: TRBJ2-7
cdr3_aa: CASSLGRDSSSYEQYF
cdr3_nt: TGTGCCAGCAGCTTGGGACGAGACTCCAGCTCCTACGAGCAGTACTTC

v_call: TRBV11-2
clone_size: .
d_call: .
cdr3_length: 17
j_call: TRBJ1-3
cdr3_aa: CASSLVNSPRSGNTIYF
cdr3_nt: TGTGCCAGCAGCTTAGTGAACAGTCCACGCTCTGGAAACACCATATATTTT

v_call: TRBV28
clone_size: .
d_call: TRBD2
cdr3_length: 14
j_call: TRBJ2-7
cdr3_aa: CASRLAGGSREQYF
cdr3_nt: TGTGCCAGCAGACTAGCGGGAGGTTCGCGCGAGCAGTACTTC

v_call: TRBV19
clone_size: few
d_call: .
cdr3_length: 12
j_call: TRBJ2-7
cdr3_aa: CASSIGGLEQYF
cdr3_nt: TGTGCCAGTAGTATAGGAGGGCTCGAGCAGTACTTC

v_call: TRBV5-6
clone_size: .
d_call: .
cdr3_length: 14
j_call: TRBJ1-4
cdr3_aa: CASSLRGREDTQGF
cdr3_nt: TGTGCCAGCAGCTTGAGAGGCAGGGAAGATACCCAAGGTTTT

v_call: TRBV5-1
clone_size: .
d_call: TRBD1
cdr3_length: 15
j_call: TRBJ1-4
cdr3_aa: CASSLATGQKEKLFF
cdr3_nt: TGCGCCAGCAGCTTGGCGACAGGGCAGAAGGAAAAACTGTTTTTT

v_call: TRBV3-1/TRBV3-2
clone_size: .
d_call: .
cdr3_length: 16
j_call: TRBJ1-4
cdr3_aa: CASSRKSAGTNEKLFF
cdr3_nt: TGTGCCAGCAGCAGGAAATCGGCAGGAACTAATGAAAAACTGTTTTTT

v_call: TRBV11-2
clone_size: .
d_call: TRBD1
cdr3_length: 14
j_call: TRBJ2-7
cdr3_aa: CASSLTGGSYEQYF
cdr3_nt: TGTGCCAGCAGCCTCACAGGGGGCTCCTACGAGCAGTACTTC

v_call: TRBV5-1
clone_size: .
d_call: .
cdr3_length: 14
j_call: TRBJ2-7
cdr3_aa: CASSYRVEDYEQYF
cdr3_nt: TGCGCCAGCAGCTACCGGGTAGAGGACTACGAGCAGTACTTC

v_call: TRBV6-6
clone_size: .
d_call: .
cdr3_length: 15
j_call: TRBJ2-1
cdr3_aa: CASSYPGLGYDEQFF
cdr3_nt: TGTGCCAGCAGTTACCCGGGACTCGGTTACGATGAGCAGTTCTTC

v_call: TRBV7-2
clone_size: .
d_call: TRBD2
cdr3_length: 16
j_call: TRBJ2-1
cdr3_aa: CASSATSGGHYNEQFF
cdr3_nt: TGTGCCAGCAGCGCGACTAGCGGTGGTCACTACAATGAGCAGTTCTTC

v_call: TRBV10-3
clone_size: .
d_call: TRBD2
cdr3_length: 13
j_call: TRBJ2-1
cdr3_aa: CAILAGAGNEQFF
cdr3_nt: TGTGCCATCCTAGCGGGAGCAGGTAATGAGCAGTTCTTC

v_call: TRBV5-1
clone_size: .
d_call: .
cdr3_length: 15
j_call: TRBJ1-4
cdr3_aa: CASSVSGATNEKLFF
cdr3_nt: TGCGCCAGCAGCGTATCAGGGGCAACTAATGAAAAACTGTTTTTT

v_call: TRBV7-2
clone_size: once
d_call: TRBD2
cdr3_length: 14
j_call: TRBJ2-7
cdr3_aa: CASREDGRLYEQYF
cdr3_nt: TGTGCCAGCAGGGAGGACGGGAGGCTCTACGAGCAGTACTTC

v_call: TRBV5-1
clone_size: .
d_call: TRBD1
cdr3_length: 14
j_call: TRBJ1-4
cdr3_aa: CASSRQGANEKLFF
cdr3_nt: TGCGCCAGCAGCAGACAGGGGGCGAATGAAAAACTGTTTTTT